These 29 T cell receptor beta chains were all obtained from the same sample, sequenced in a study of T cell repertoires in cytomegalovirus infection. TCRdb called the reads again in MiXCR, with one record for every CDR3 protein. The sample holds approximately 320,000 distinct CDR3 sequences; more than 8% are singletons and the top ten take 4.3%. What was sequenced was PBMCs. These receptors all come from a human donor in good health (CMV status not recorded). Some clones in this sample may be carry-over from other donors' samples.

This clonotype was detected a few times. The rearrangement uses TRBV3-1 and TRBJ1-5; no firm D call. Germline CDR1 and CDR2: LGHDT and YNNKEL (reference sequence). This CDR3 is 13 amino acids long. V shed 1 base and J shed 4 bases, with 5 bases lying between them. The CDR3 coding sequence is TGTGCCAGCAGCCAAGGCGCTAATCAGCCCCAGCATTTT. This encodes CASSQGANQPQHF.

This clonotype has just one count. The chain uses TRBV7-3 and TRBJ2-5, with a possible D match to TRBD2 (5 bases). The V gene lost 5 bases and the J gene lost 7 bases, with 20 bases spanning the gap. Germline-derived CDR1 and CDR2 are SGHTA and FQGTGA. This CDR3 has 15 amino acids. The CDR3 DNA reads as TGTGCCAGCAGCCCCTTTTTAGAGGCCGAGGGGACCCAGTACTTC. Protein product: CASSPFLEAEGTQYF. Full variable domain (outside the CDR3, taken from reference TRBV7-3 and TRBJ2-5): GAGVSQTPSNKVTEKGKYVELRCDPISGHTALYWYRQSLGQGPEFLIYFQGTGAADDSGLPNDRFFAVRPEGSVSTLKIQRTERGDSAVYLCASSPFLEAEGTQYFGPGTRLLVL.

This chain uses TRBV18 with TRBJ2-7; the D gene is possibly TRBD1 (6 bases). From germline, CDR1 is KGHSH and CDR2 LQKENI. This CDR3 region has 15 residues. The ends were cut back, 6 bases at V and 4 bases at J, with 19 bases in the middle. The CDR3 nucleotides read TGTGCCAGCTCCTCGCCCCAGGGGTCTCAATACGAGCAGTACTTC. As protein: CASSSPQGSQYEQYF.

For the CDR3, the DNA is TGCAGCGTAACAGGGGCCTATGGCTACACCTTC. Encoded protein: CSVTGAYGYTF. The rearrangement joins TRBV29-1 to TRBJ1-2; 7 bases are shared with TRBD1. Per the germline V gene, CDR1 is SQVTM and CDR2 is ANQGSEA. J gave up 4 bases and V 6 bases, and 2 bases lay outside the gene matches. The CDR3 has 11 residues.

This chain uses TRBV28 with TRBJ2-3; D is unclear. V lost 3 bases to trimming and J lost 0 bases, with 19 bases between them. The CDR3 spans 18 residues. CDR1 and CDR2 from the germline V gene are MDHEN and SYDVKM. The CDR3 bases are TGTGCCAGCAGTTTTTGGCATCCCGTGGGGTTCAGCACAGATACGCAGTATTTT. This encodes CASSFWHPVGFSTDTQYF.

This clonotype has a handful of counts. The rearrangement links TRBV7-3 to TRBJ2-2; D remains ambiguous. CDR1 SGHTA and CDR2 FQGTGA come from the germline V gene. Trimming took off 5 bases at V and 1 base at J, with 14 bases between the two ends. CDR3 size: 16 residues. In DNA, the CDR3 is TGTGCCAGCAGCACCCGCGGACCCATGAACACCGGGGAGCTGTTTTTT. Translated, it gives CASSTRGPMNTGELFF.

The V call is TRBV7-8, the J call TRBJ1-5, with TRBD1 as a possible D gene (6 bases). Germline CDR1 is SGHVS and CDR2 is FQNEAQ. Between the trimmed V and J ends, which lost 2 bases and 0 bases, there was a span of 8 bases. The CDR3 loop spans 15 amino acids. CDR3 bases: TGTGCCAGCAGCTTACAGGGGATTAGCAATCAGCCCCAGCATTTT. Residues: CASSLQGISNQPQHF.

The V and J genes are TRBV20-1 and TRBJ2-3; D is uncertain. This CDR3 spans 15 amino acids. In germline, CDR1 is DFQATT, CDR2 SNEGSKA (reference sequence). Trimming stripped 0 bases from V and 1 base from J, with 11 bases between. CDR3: CSARDHQRGTDTQYF. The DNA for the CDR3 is TGCAGTGCTAGAGATCATCAGAGAGGCACAGATACGCAGTATTTT.

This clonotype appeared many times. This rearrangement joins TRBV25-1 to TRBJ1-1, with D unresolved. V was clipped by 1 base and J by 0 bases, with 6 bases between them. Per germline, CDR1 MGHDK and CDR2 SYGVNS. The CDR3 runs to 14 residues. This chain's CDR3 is CASSEFGLNTEAFF. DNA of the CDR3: TGTGCCAGCAGTGAATTTGGACTGAACACTGAAGCTTTCTTT.

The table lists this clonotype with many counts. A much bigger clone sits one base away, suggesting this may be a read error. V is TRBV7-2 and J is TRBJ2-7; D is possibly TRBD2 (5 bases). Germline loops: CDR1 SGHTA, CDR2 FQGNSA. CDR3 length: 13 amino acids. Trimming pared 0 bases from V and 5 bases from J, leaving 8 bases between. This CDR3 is CASSLASGDEQYF. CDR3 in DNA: TGTGCCAGCAGCTTAGCGTCCGGGGACGAGCAGTACTTC.

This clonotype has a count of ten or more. This chain's CDR3 is CASSFKGTGAAGANVLTF. The CDR3 DNA sequence: TGTGCCAGCAGCTTCAAGGGGACAGGGGCGGCTGGGGCCAACGTCCTGACTTTC. The chain recombines TRBV25-1 with TRBJ2-6, with 10 bases aligning to TRBD1. Germline assignment: CDR1 MGHDK and CDR2 SYGVNS. The CDR3 covers 18 residues. V was pared by 6 bases and J by 2 bases, with 10 bases of the junction left unmatched.

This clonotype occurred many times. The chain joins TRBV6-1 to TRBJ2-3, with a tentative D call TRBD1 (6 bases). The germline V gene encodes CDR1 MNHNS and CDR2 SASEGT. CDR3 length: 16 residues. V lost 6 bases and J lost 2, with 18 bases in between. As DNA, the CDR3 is TGTGCCAGCAGGTCAGGGGAAGCGGTGGCCACAGATACGCAGTATTTT. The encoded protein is CASRSGEAVATDTQYF.

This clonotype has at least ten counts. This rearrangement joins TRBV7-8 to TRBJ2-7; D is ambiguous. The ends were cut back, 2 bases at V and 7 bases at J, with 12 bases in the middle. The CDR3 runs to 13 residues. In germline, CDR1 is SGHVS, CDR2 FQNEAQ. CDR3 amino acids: CASSLSQSREQYF. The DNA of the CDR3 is TGTGCCAGCAGCTTATCCCAGTCGAGGGAGCAGTACTTC.

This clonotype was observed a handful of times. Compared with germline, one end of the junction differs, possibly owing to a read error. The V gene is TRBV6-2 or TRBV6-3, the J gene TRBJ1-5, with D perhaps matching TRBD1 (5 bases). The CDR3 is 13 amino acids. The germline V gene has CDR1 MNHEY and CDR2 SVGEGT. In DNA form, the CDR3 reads TGTGCCAGCAGTAACTCAGGGATGGAGCCCCAGCATTTT. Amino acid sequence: CASSNSGMEPQHF.

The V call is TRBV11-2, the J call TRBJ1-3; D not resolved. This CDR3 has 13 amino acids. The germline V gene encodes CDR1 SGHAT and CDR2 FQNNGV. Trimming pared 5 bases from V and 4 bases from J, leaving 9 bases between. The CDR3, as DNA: TGTGCCAGCAGCACGGACCGAGGAAACACCATATATTTT. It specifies CASSTDRGNTIYF.

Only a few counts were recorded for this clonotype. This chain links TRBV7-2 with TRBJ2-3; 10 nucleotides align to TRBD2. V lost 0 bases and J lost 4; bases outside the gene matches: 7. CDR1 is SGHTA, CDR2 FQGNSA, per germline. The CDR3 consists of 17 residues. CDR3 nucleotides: TGTGCCAGCAGCTTAGCGACTCGAGCGGGGGGGTCAGATACGCAGTATTTT. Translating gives CASSLATRAGGSDTQYF.

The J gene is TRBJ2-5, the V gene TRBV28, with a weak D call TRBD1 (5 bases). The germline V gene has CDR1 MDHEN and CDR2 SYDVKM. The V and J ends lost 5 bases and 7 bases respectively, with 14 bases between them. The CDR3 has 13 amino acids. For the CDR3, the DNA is TGTGCCAGCAGTCTTCAGGGTCCTCGGACCCAGTACTTC. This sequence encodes CASSLQGPRTQYF.

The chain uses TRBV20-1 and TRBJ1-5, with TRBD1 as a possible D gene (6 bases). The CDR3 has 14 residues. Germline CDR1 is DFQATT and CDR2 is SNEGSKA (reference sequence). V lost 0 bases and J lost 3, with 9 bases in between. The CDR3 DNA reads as TGCAGTGCTAGAGAAGGACAGCCCAATCAGCCCCAGCATTTT. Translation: CSAREGQPNQPQHF.

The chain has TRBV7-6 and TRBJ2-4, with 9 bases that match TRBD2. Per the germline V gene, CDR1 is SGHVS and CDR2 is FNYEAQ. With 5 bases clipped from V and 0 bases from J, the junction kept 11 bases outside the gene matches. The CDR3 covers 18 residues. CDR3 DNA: TGTGCCAGCAGCCCCCTAGCGGGAAGAGAGGGAGCCAAAAACATTCAGTACTTC. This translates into CASSPLAGREGAKNIQYF.

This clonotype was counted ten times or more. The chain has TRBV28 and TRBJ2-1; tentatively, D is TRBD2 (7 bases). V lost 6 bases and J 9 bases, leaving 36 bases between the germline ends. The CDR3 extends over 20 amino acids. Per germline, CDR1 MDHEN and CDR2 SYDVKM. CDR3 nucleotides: TGTGCCAGCAGCCTAATTTCATATAGGGGGGGGACTCGCTACCACGGTGAGCAGTTCTTC. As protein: CASSLISYRGGTRYHGEQFF. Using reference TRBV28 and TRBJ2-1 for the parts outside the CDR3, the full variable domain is DVKVTQSSRYLVKRTGEKVFLECVQDMDHENMFWYRQDPGLGLRLIYFSYDVKMKEKGDIPEGYSVSREKKERFSLILESASTNQTSMYLCASSLISYRGGTRYHGEQFFGPGTRLTVL.

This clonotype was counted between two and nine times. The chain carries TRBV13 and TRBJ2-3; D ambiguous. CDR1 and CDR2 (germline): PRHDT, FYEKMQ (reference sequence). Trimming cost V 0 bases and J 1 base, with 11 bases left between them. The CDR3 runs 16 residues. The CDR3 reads CASSLGSSHRTDTQYF. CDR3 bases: TGTGCCAGCAGCTTAGGGTCCTCCCACCGCACAGATACGCAGTATTTT.

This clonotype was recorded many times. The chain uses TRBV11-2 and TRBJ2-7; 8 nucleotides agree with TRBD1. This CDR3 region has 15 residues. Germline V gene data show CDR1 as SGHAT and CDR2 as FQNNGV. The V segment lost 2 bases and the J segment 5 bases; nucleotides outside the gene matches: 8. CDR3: CASSLNLDRGHEQYF. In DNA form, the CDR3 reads TGTGCCAGCAGCTTAAACCTAGACAGGGGCCACGAGCAGTACTTC.

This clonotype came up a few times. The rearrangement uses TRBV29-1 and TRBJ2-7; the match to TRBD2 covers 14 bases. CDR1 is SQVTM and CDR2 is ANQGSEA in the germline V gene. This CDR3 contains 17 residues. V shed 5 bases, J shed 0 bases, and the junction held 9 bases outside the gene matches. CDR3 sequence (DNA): TGCAGCGTTCGCGGGACTAGCGGGAGCCCACTCTCCTACGAGCAGTACTTC. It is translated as CSVRGTSGSPLSYEQYF.

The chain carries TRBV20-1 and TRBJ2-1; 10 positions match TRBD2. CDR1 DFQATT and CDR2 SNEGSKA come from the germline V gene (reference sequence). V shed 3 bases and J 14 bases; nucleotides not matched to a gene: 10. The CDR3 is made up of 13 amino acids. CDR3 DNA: TGCAGTGCTAGTTTGGTAGCGGGGGGCCGGGAGTTCTTC. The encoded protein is CSASLVAGGREFF.

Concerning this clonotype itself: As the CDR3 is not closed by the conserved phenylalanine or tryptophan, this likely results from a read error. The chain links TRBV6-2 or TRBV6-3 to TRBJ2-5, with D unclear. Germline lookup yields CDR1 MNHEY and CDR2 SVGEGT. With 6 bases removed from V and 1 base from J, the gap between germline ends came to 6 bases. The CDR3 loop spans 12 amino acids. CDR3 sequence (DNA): TGTGCCAGCAGCCTCACCCAAGAGACCCAGTACCTC. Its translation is CASSLTQETQYL.

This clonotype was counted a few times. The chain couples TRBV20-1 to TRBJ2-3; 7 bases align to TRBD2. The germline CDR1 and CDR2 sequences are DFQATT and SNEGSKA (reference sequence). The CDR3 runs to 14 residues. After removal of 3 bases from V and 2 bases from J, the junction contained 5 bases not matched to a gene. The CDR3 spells CSASGGSATDTQYF. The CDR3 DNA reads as TGCAGTGCTAGCGGGGGGAGTGCCACAGATACGCAGTATTTT.

The CDR3, as DNA: TGTGCCAGTGGTTTCACAGGGATTTGGGGCGAGCAGTACTTC. Protein sequence: CASGFTGIWGEQYF. The chain links TRBV19 to TRBJ2-7; weak D call: TRBD1 (6 bases). CDR1 and CDR2 (germline): LNHDA, SQIVND (reference sequence). Trimming removed 8 bases from V and 6 bases from J, with 20 bases in between. This CDR3 region has 14 residues.

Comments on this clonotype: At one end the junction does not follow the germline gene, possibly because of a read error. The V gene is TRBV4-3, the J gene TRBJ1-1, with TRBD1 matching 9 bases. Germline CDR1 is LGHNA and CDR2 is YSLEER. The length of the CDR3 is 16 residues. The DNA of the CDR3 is TGCGCCAGCAGCCGCCGACAGGGGGGCTATACCTCTGAAGCTTACTTT. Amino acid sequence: CASSRRQGGYTSEAYF.

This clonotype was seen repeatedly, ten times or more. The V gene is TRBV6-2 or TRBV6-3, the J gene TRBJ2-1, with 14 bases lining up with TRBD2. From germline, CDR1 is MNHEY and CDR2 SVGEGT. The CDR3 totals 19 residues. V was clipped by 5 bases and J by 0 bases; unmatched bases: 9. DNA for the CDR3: TGTGCCAGCAGTCCGGGACTAGCGGGAGCATTTTCCTCCTACAATGAGCAGTTCTTC. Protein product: CASSPGLAGAFSSYNEQFF.